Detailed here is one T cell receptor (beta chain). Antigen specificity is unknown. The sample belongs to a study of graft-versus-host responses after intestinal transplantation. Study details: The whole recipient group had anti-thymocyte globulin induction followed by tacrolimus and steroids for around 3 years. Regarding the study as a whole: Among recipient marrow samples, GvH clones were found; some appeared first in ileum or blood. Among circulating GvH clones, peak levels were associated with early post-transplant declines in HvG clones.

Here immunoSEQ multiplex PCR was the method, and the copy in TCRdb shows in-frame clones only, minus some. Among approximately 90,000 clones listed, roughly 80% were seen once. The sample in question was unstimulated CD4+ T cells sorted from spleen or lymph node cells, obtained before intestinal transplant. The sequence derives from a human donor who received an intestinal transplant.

The CDR3 reads CASRQGYEQYF. Here the CDR3 DNA reads TGTGCCAGCAGACAGGGGTACGAGCAGTACTTC. The genes are TRBV6-5 and TRBJ2-7, with 7 bases lining up with TRBD1. The CDR3 extends over 11 amino acids. V was pared by 6 bases and J by 4 bases, with 0 bases of the junction left unmatched. Germline CDR1 and CDR2: MNHEY and SVGAGI.